The present T cell receptor (beta chain) was sequenced within a study of blood T cell repertoires in COVID-19. Study context: There were acute and convalescent COVID-19 samples, and they came from the United States, Italy and Spain.

Under the authors' procedure: Nucleated cell number was recorded as an estimate derived from reference gene primer amplification. Measured with immunoSEQ multiplex PCR; TCRdb has only the in-frame clones, and not every one. That table furnishes V, J and clone size, whereas the DNA furnished D and trimming. The repertoire holds some 50,000 clones, about four fifths seen once, with roughly 7% in the top ten. This clone occurred a few times. The germline V and J ends were trimmed by 0 bases and 10 bases, with 7 bases remaining between them. The CDR3 has 13 residues. CDR1 is SEHNR and CDR2 is FQNEAQ in the germline V gene (reference sequence).

The sample was peripheral blood. This receptor was taken from a man aged 35-49 years with acute or convalescent COVID-19. The rearrangement uses TRBV7-9 and TRBJ1-6; D is uncertain. The CDR3 nucleotides are TGTGCCAGCAGCTTAGCGCGAGAATCACCCCTCCACTTT. This sequence encodes CASSLARESPLHF. Full variable domain (missing parts from reference TRBV7-9 and TRBJ1-6): DTGVSQNPRHKITKRGQNVTFRCDPISEHNRLYWYRQTLGQGPEFLTYFQNEAQLEKSRLLSDRFSAERPKGSFSTLEIQRTEQGDSAMYLCASSLARESPLHFGNGTRLTVT.